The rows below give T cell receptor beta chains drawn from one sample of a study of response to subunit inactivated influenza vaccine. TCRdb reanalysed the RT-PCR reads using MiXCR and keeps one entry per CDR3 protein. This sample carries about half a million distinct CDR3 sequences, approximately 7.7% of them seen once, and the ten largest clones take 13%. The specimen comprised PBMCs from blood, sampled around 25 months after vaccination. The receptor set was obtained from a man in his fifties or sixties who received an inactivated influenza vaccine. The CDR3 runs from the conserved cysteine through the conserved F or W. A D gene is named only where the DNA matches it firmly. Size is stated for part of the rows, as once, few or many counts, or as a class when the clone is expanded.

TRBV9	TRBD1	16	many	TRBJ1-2	TGTGCCAGCAGCTCCCGACAGGGTGGGGTTTCGCAAGGCTACACCTTC	CASSSRQGGVSQGYTF
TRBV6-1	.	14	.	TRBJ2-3	TGTGCCAGCCGAGTCGGAGACCTCACAGATACGCAGTATTTT	CASRVGDLTDTQYF
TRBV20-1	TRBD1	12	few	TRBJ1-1	TGCAGTGCCAGCAGGGGGCTTACTGAAGCTTTCTTT	CSASRGLTEAFF
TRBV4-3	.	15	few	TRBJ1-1	TGCGCCAGCAGCCTTGCTTGGGGGGCTAACACTGAAGCTTTCTTT	CASSLAWGANTEAFF
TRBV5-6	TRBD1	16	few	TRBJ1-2	TGTGCCAGCAGCTTGTTGGGACAGGCTCGTAACTATGGCTACACCTTC	CASSLLGQARNYGYTF
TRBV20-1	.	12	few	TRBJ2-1	TGCAGTGCTAGAGGGGGGGCCTATGAGCAGTTCTTC	CSARGGAYEQFF
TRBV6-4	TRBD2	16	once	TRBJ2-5	TGTGCCAGCAGTGACTCGAAGCTAGCGGGTAAAGAGACCCAGTACTTC	CASSDSKLAGKETQYF
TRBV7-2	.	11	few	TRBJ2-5	TGTGCCAGCGGCAGGGCCGAGACCCAGTACTTC	CASGRAETQYF
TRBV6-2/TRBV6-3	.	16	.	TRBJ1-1	TGTGCCAGCACCACCCGTTCAGGGCTTAGAAACACTGAAGCTTTCTTT	CASTTRSGLRNTEAFF
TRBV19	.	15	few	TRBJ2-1	TGTGCCAGTAGTAAGGCAGACAAAGTCTACAATGAGCAGTTCTTC	CASSKADKVYNEQFF
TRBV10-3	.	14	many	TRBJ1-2	TGTGCCATCCGTTTGGGCCGGGAGGGAGTTGGCTACACCTTC	CAIRLGREGVGYTF
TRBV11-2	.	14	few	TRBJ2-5	TGTGCCAGCAGCTCGCGTACAGGTTTAGAGACCCAGTACTTC	CASSSRTGLETQYF
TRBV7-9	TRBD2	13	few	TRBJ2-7	TGTGCCAGCATCGGGAGGGGGATCTACGAGCAGTACTTC	CASIGRGIYEQYF
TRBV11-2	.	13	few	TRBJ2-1	TGTGCCAGCAGCTCAGCCACATACAATGAGCAGTTCTTC	CASSSATYNEQFF
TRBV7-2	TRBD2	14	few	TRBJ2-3	TGTGCCAGCAGCCTAAGCGGGGGGGCAAATACGCAGTATTTT	CASSLSGGANTQYF
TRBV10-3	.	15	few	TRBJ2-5	TGTGCCATCCAGAAGGGATCCTTCCGGCGAGAGACCCAGTACTTC	CAIQKGSFRRETQYF
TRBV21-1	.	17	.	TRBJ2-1	TGTGCCAGCAGCAAAGCGCTGACTGGCCGTTCCTACAATGAGCAGTTCTTC	CASSKALTGRSYNEQFF